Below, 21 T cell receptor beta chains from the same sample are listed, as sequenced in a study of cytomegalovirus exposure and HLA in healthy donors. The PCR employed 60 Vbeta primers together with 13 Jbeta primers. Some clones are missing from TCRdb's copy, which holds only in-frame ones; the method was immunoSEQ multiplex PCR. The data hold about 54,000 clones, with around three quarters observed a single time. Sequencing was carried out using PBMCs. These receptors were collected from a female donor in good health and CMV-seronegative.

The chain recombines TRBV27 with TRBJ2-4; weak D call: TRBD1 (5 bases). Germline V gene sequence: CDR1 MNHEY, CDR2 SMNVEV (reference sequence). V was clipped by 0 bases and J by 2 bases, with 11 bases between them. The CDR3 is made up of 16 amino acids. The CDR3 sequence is CASSLSSRATKNIQYF. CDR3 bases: TGTGCCAGCAGTTTATCCTCCAGGGCAACCAAAAACATTCAGTACTTC.

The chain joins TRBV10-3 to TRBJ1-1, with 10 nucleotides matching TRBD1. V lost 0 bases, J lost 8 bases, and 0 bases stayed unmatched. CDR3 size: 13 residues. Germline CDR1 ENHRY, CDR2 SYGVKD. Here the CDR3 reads CAISESGQGEAFF. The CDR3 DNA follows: TGTGCCATCAGTGAGTCGGGACAGGGGGAAGCTTTCTTT.

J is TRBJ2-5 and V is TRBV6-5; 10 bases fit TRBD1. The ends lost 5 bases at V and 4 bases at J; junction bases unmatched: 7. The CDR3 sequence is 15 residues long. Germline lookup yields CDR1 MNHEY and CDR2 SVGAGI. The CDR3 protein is CASSLGTGDGETQYF. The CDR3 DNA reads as TGTGCCAGCAGTCTCGGGACAGGGGACGGAGAGACCCAGTACTTC.

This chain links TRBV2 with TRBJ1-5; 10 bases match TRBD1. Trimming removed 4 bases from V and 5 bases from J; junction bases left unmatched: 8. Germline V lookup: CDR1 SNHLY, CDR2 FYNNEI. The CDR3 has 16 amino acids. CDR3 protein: CASSAGQGIGYQPQHF. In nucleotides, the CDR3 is TGTGCCAGCAGTGCGGGACAGGGGATTGGGTATCAGCCCCAGCATTTT.

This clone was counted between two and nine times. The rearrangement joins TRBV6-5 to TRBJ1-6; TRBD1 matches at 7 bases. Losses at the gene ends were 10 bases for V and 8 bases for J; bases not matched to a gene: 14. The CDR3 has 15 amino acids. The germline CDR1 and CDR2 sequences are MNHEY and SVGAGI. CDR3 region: CATNSAGTEYSPLHF. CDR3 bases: TGTGCCACCAACTCCGCCGGGACAGAATATTCACCCCTCCACTTT.

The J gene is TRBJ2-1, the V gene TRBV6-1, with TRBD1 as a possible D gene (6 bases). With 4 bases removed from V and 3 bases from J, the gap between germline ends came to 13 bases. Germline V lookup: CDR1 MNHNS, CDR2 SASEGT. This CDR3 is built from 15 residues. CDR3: CASSADVGGYNEQFF. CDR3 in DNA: TGTGCCAGCAGTGCAGATGTAGGGGGCTACAATGAGCAGTTCTTC.

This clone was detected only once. The CDR3 DNA follows: TGTGCCAGCAGTTTATGGGCCCAGGAAGCTTTCTTT. This gives the protein CASSLWAQEAFF. The rearrangement links TRBV28 to TRBJ1-1; unclear D gene. V dropped 0 bases and J dropped 8 bases, with 7 bases sitting between them. Germline V gene data show CDR1 as MDHEN and CDR2 as SYDVKM. This CDR3 is 12 amino acids long.

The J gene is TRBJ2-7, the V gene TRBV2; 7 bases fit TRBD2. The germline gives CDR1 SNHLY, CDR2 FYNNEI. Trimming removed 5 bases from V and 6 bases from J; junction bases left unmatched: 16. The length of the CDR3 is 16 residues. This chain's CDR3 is CASSSQLTGGGGEQYF. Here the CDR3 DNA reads TGTGCCAGCAGTAGCCAACTGACGGGGGGAGGCGGCGAGCAGTACTTC. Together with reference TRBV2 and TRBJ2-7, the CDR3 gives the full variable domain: EPEVTQTPSHQVTQMGQEVILRCVPISNHLYFYWYRQILGQKVEFLVSFYNNEISEKSEIFDDQFSVERPDGSNFTLKIRSTKLEDSAMYFCASSSQLTGGGGEQYFGPGTRLTVT.

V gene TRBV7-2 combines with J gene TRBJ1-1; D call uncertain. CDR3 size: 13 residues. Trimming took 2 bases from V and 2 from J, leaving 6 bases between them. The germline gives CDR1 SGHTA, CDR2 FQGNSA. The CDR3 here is CASSLITNTEAFF. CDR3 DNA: TGTGCCAGCAGCTTAATTACAAACACTGAAGCTTTCTTT.

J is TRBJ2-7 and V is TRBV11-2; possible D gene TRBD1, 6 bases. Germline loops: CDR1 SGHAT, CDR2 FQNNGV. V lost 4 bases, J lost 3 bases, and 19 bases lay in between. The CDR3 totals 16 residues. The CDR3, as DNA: TGTGCCAGCAGCTCCCAGGGGCAAATCGCCTTCTACGAGCAGTACTTC. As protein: CASSSQGQIAFYEQYF.

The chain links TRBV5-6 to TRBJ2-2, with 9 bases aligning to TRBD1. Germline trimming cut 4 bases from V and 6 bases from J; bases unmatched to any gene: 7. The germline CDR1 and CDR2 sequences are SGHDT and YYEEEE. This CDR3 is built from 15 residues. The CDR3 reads CASSPGTGYPGELFF. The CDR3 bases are TGTGCCAGCAGCCCCGGGACAGGGTATCCCGGGGAGCTGTTTTTT.

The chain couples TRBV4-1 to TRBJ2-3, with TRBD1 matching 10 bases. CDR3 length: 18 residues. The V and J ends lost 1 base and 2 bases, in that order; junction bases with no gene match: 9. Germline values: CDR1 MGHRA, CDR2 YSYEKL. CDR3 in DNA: TGCGCCAGCAGCCAAGTCTTCCTCGGGACAGGGGACACAGATACGCAGTATTTT. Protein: CASSQVFLGTGDTDTQYF.

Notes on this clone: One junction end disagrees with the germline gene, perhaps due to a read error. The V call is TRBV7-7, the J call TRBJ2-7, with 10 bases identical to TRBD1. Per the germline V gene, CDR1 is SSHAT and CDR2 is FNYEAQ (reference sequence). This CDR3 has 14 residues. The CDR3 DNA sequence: TGTGCTAGCAGCTTACGGGACAGGGGCTACGAGCAGTACTTC. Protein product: CASSLRDRGYEQYF.

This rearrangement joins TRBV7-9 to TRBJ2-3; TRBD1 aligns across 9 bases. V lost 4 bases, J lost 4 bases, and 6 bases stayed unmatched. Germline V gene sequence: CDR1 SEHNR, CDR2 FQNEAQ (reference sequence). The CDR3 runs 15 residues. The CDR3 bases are TGTGCCAGCAGCTCCACAGGGGGCGCATCAGATACGCAGTATTTT. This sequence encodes CASSSTGGASDTQYF. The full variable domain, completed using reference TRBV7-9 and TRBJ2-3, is DTGVSQNPRHKITKRGQNVTFRCDPISEHNRLYWYRQTLGQGPEFLTYFQNEAQLEKSRLLSDRFSAERPKGSFSTLEIQRTEQGDSAMYLCASSSTGGASDTQYFGPGTRLTVL.

The CDR3: CASSTTGLAEAFF. CDR3 DNA: TGTGCCAGCAGCACTACAGGGTTAGCTGAAGCTTTCTTT. J is TRBJ1-1 and V is TRBV7-3; TRBD1 might be the D (6 bases). Germline V gene data show CDR1 as SGHTA and CDR2 as FQGTGA. The ends were cut back, 5 bases at V and 6 bases at J, with 13 bases in the middle. The CDR3 runs to 13 residues.

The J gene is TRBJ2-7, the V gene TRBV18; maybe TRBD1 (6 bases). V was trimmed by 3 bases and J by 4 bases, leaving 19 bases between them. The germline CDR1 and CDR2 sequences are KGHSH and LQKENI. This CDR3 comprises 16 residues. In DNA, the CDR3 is TGTGCCAGCTCACCGTCTCACCCGGGACAAAATTACGAGCAGTACTTC. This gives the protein CASSPSHPGQNYEQYF. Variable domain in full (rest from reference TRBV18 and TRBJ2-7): NAGVMQNPRHLVRRRGQEARLRCSPMKGHSHVYWYRQLPEEGLKFMVYLQKENIIDESGMPKERFSAEFPKEGPSILRIQQVVRGDSAAYFCASSPSHPGQNYEQYFGPGTRLTVT.

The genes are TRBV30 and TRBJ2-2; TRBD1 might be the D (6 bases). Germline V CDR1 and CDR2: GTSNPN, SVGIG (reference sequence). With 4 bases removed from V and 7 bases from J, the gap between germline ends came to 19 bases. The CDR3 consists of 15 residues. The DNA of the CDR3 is TGTGCCTGGAAGGGTTTAGGACAGAGAAACGGGGAGCTGTTTTTT. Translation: CAWKGLGQRNGELFF.

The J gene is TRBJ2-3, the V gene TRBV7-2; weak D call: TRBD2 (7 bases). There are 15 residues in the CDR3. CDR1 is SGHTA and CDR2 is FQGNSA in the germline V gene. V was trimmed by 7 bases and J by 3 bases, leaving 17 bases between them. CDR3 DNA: TGTGCCAGCACCCTCTGGCGGGGGCCGACAGATACGCAGTATTTT. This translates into CASTLWRGPTDTQYF.

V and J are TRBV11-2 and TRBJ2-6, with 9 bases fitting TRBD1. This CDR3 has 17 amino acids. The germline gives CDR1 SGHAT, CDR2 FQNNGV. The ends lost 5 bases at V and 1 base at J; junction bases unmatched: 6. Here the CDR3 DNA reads TGTGCCAGCAGCCATCACGGACAGGGGTCTGGGGCCAACGTCCTGACTTTC. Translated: CASSHHGQGSGANVLTF.

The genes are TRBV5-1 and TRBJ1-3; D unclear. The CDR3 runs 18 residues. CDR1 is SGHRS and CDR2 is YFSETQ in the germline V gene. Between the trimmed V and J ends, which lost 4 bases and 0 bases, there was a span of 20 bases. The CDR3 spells CASSPSSPGSFSGNTIYF. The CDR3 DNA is TGCGCCAGCAGCCCCTCTTCCCCGGGGTCCTTCTCTGGAAACACCATATATTTT.

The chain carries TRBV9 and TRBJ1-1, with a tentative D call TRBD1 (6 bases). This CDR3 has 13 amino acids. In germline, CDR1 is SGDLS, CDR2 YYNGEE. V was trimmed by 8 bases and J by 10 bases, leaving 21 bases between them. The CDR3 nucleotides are TGTGCCAGTGGACAGCACCAGGCTGCTGGAGCTTTCTTT. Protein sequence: CASGQHQAAGAFF. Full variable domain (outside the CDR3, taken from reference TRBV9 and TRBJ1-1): DSGVTQTPKHLITATGQRVTLRCSPRSGDLSVYWYQQSLDQGLQFLIQYYNGEERAKGNILERFSAQQFPDLHSELNLSSLELGDSALYFCASGQHQAAGAFFGQGTRLTVV.